The clone carrying this TCR beta chain was recorded only once. Measured with immunoSEQ multiplex PCR; TCRdb has only the in-frame clones, and not every one. The table shows some 300,000 clones, with approximately 90% occurring only once. The germline V gene encodes CDR1 LGHNA and CDR2 YNFKEQ. CDR3 length: 16 amino acids. Trimming removed 0 bases from V and 6 bases from J; junction bases left unmatched: 3. The data originate from a study of blood T cell repertoires in COVID-19. Study in general: COVID-19 samples from acute and convalescent phases originated in the United States, Italy and Spain.

V and J are TRBV4-2 and TRBJ2-3; TRBD2 aligns across 13 bases. Specimen: peripheral blood. The TCR sequence derives from a woman in her fifties or sixties with COVID-19, enrolled during active disease. The CDR3 coding sequence is TGTGCCAGCAGCCAAGATCCGACTAGCGGGAGGGATACGCAGTATTTT. This gives the protein CASSQDPTSGRDTQYF.